This T cell receptor beta chain was documented in a study of cytomegalovirus exposure and HLA in healthy donors. Germline V gives CDR1 SGHVS, CDR2 FQNEAQ. The CDR3 totals 18 residues. V lost 5 bases to trimming and J lost 4 bases; unmatched junction nucleotides: 11. Primers for the PCR totalled 60 Vbeta and 13 Jbeta. Clones were sequenced by immunoSEQ multiplex PCR, and TCRdb holds only the in-frame ones, with some missing. This sample yields tens of thousands of clones, of which approximately 71% are seen a single time; over 7.5% belongs to the top ten. Sequencing used PBMCs. The chain recombines TRBV7-8 with TRBJ2-5, with TRBD2 matching over 15 bases. The receptor comes from a man aged 55 to 69 in good health and CMV-seropositive. Here the CDR3 DNA reads TGTGCCAGCAGCAACGCCGGACTAGCGGGAGGGCCTCGAGAGACCCAGTACTTC. Translating gives CASSNAGLAGGPRETQYF.